The 13 T cell receptor beta chains given below trace back to one sample, sequenced in a study of blood T cells in healthy people across ages. The second PCR ran roughly 7 to 11 cycles with a sample-barcoded 5' primer and J-beta primers. A single record per CDR3 protein comes from TCRdb applying MiXCR to the 5' RACE reads. Among around 710,000 distinct CDR3 sequences listed, roughly 45% were seen once. Sequencing input: blood. These TCRs come from a woman in her sixties in good health.

For this clonotype: The junction and the germline gene differ at one end; a read error may be behind it. The V call is TRBV12-3 or TRBV12-4, the J call TRBJ2-1; 7 bases map to TRBD2. The CDR3 sequence is 15 residues long. The CDR3 loop reads CASRPPWGGNNGQFF. The CDR3 bases are TGTGCCAGCAGACCCCCTTGGGGGGGGAACAATGGGCAGTTCTTC.

The rearrangement links TRBV5-1 to TRBJ2-7; 7 bases are a match to TRBD1. The J call could be wrong; TRBJ2-5 is a better fit for the DNA end. CDR3 length: 15 amino acids. The germline gives CDR1 SGHRS, CDR2 YFSETQ. Written as DNA, the CDR3 is TGCGCCAGCAGCTTGGCGGGGCCAGGGGGAGAGACCCAGTACTTC. Translated: CASSLAGPGGETQYF.

The chain is built from TRBV7-8 and TRBJ2-6; D uncertain. Germline CDR1 and CDR2: SGHVS and FQNEAQ. The CDR3 consists of 13 residues. The CDR3 protein is CEKRISGANVLTF. The CDR3 DNA reads as TGTGAAAAGAGGATCTCTGGGGCCAACGTCCTGACTTTC.

This clonotype was counted many times. This rearrangement joins TRBV7-2 to TRBJ2-7, with 9 bases that match TRBD1. The CDR3 extends over 14 amino acids. The V gene's germline CDR1 is SGHTA and CDR2 FQGNSA. Losses at the gene ends were 4 bases for V and 4 bases for J; bases not matched to a gene: 5. The CDR3 nucleotides read TGTGCCAGCAGCTGGGGACAGGGTATTTACGAGCAGTACTTC. Protein sequence: CASSWGQGIYEQYF.

This clonotype has more than one count but fewer than ten. The chain is built from TRBV10-1 and TRBJ2-3, with TRBD2 matching over 9 bases. Losses at the gene ends were 4 bases for V and 2 bases for J; bases not matched to a gene: 4. From germline, CDR1 is WNHNN and CDR2 SYGVQD (reference sequence). This CDR3 contains 15 residues. The CDR3 reads CASSASGGPTDTQYF. CDR3 in DNA: TGCGCCAGCAGTGCCAGCGGGGGGCCCACAGATACGCAGTATTTT.

J is TRBJ1-2 and V is TRBV20-1; no firm D call. The length of the CDR3 is 14 residues. With 1 base removed from V and 4 bases from J, the gap between germline ends came to 13 bases. In germline, CDR1 is DFQATT, CDR2 SNEGSKA (reference sequence). CDR3 region: CSARVAGSPYGYTF. CDR3 bases: TGCAGTGCTAGAGTAGCAGGCAGCCCCTATGGCTACACCTTC.

The rearrangement links TRBV29-1 to TRBJ1-2, with TRBD1 as a possible D gene (5 bases). Germline CDR1 reads SQVTM; CDR2 reads ANQGSEA. The V gene lost 1 base and the J gene lost 8 bases, with 14 bases spanning the gap. This CDR3 has 13 residues. The CDR3 bases are TGCAGCGTTGAAGGTATTGGGGGTGGCGGCTACACCTTC. Translation: CSVEGIGGGGYTF.

This clonotype has a handful of counts. V is TRBV7-2 and J is TRBJ2-1; 9 bases map to TRBD2. Looked up from germline, CDR1 is SGHTA and CDR2 is FQGNSA. The length of the CDR3 is 15 residues. The V gene end was trimmed by 2 bases and the J gene end by 5 bases; junction bases not matched to a gene: 4. The CDR3 bases are TGTGCCAGCAGCTTACTAGCGGGGTGGAACAATGAGCAGTTCTTC. Translation gives CASSLLAGWNNEQFF.

This chain uses TRBV6-1 with TRBJ2-5, with 9 bases lining up with TRBD2. The DNA end favors TRBJ2-7, so the J call may be wrong. This CDR3 region has 14 residues. Germline lookup yields CDR1 MNHNS and CDR2 SASEGT. The CDR3 nucleotides read TGTGCCAGCAGTGTGCGGGAGGGGGTTTACGAGCAGTACTTC. Amino acids: CASSVREGVYEQYF.

This clonotype has only a few counts. The gene calls are TRBV20-1 and TRBJ1-2, with TRBD1 matching 7 bases. This CDR3 spans 15 amino acids. The J segment lost 5 bases and the V segment lost 2 bases, leaving 11 bases of the junction unmatched. Looked up from germline, CDR1 is DFQATT and CDR2 is SNEGSKA (reference sequence). The chain's CDR3 is CSARPMTGTDYGYTF. In DNA, the CDR3 is TGCAGTGCTAGACCTATGACCGGGACAGATTATGGCTACACCTTC.

The rearrangement joins TRBV27 to TRBJ2-2; D is possibly TRBD2 (6 bases). V lost 7 bases to trimming and J lost 4 bases, with 16 bases between them. Looked up from germline, CDR1 is MNHEY and CDR2 is SMNVEV (reference sequence). This CDR3 region has 15 residues. The CDR3 DNA follows: TGTGCCAGCACCCGGGGTAGCGGTTTCACCGGGGAGCTGTTTTTT. Translated, it gives CASTRGSGFTGELFF.

This clonotype was observed many times. This chain connects TRBV5-1 to TRBJ2-7; 8 bases align to TRBD1. The CDR3 is made up of 14 amino acids. Trimming cost V 4 bases and J 2 bases; bases outside gene matches: 5. Germline values: CDR1 SGHRS, CDR2 YFSETQ. The CDR3 sequence: CASSEQGGPYEQYF. CDR3 DNA: TGCGCCAGCAGCGAACAGGGGGGTCCCTACGAGCAGTACTTC.

This clonotype was seen a handful of times. The chain recombines TRBV7-2 with TRBJ2-7; 13 positions match TRBD2. The CDR3 loop spans 16 amino acids. The V gene end was trimmed by 5 bases and the J gene end by 4 bases; junction bases not matched to a gene: 8. Germline V gives CDR1 SGHTA, CDR2 FQGNSA. The chain's CDR3 is CASSPPWTSGSYEQYF. CDR3 nucleotides: TGTGCCAGCAGCCCACCATGGACTAGCGGGAGTTACGAGCAGTACTTC.